The rows below give T cell receptor beta chains drawn from one sample of a study of cytomegalovirus exposure and HLA in healthy donors. Only in-frame clones appear in the TCRdb table, and some are missing; sequencing was by immunoSEQ multiplex PCR. The table has 90,000 to 140,000 clones, about 88% seen once. Sequenced: PBMCs. Receptor source: a woman younger than 35 in good health and CMV-seropositive. Both conserved end residues are part of each CDR3. Fields, in order: clone size, D gene, V gene, J gene, CDR3 protein, CDR3 DNA. D genes are given only for firm matches. Expanded clones are given a class, and other clones once, few, many or no size at all.

few	NA	TRBV11-3	TRBJ2-7	CASSSLGTYEQYF	TGTGCCAGCAGCTCCCTAGGGACTTACGAGCAGTACTTC
once	NA	TRBV2	TRBJ2-2	CASTPGVNTGELFF	TGTGCCAGCACTCCAGGGGTGAACACCGGGGAGCTGTTTTTT
NA	TRBD2	TRBV9	TRBJ2-3	CASSVDPNSGRSTDTQYF	TGTGCCAGCAGCGTAGACCCGAATAGCGGGCGTAGCACAGATACGCAGTATTTT
NA	TRBD1	TRBV19	TRBJ1-1	CASSQTGTVTEAFF	TGTGCCAGTAGCCAGACAGGGACCGTAACTGAAGCTTTCTTT
NA	NA	TRBV28	TRBJ2-7	CASSQQGFEQYF	TGTGCCAGCAGTCAACAGGGTTTCGAGCAGTACTTC
NA	TRBD2	TRBV19	TRBJ2-1	CASSIVGLAGHNEQFF	TGTGCCAGTAGTATAGTGGGGCTAGCGGGTCACAATGAGCAGTTCTTC
NA	TRBD2	TRBV10-3	TRBJ2-2	CAISEPLGTSSGELFF	TGTGCCATCAGTGAACCCCTCGGGACTAGCTCCGGGGAGCTGTTTTTT
NA	TRBD1	TRBV28	TRBJ1-1	CATKIRTGMLAFF	TGTGCCACCAAAATTCGGACAGGGATGTTGGCTTTCTTT
NA	NA	TRBV19	TRBJ2-7	CASSGLADGEQYF	TGTGCCAGTAGTGGGCTAGCCGATGGCGAGCAGTACTTC
NA	NA	TRBV6-5	TRBJ1-1	CASRAGGQRTEAFF	TGTGCCAGCAGAGCCGGAGGGCAGCGGACTGAAGCTTTCTTT
NA	TRBD1	TRBV5-6	TRBJ2-7	CASSWTGYEQYF	TGTGCCAGCAGCTGGACAGGGTATGAGCAGTACTTC
NA	NA	TRBV5-6	TRBJ1-1	CASSLGARETEAFF	TGTGCCAGCAGCTTGGGGGCGAGGGAAACTGAAGCTTTCTTT
NA	TRBD1	TRBV10-3	TRBJ1-5	CAISGQGGNQPQHF	TGTGCCATCAGTGGGCAGGGGGGCAATCAGCCCCAGCATTTT
NA	NA	TRBV4-1	TRBJ1-1	CASSQVRALRGGPRLDTEAFF	TGCGCCAGCAGCCAAGTTCGGGCCCTTCGCGGGGGCCCCCGCTTGGACACTGAAGCTTTCTTT
many	NA	TRBV11-3	TRBJ1-2	CASSLWRGAGYTF	TGTGCCAGCAGCTTATGGAGGGGAGCGGGCTACACCTTC
NA	TRBD2	TRBV10-3	TRBJ2-1	CAISNELAVSDNEQFF	TGTGCCATCAGTAACGAACTAGCGGTGTCGGACAATGAGCAGTTCTTC
NA	TRBD2	TRBV5-1	TRBJ2-1	CASSLGGTSAQRTSEQFF	TGCGCCAGCAGCTTGGGTGGGACTAGCGCCCAAAGGACCAGTGAGCAGTTCTTC
NA	TRBD2	TRBV27	TRBJ2-2	CASSSWGLAVTGELFF	TGTGCCAGCAGCTCGTGGGGACTAGCGGTTACCGGGGAGCTGTTTTTT
NA	NA	TRBV4-2	TRBJ2-7	CASSPAPGVREQYF	TGTGCCAGCAGCCCCGCCCCGGGGGTTAGGGAGCAGTACTTC
NA	TRBD1	TRBV28	TRBJ1-2	CASRGGDRGRHGYTF	TGTGCCAGCAGAGGGGGGGACAGGGGGCGACATGGCTACACCTTC